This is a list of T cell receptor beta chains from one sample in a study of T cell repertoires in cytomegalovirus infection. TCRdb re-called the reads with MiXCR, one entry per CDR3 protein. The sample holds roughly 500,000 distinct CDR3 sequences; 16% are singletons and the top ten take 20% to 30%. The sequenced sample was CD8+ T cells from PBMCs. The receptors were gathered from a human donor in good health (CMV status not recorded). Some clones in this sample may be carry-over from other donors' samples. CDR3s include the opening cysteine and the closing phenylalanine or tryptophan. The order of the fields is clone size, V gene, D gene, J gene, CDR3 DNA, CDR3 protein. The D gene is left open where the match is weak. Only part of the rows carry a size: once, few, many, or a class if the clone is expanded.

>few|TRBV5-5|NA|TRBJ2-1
TGTGCCAGCAGTGCTTGGCGGGTTCTTTACAATGAGCAGTTCTTC
CASSAWRVLYNEQFF
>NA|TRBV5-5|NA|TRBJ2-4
TGTGCCAGCAGTTCACCACAGGAGAAAAACATTCAGTACTTC
CASSSPQEKNIQYF
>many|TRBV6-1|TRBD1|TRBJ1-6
TGTGCCAGCAGTCCCCGGACAGGGAGCTCCTATAATTCACCCCTCCACTTT
CASSPRTGSSYNSPLHF
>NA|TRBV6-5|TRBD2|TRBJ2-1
TGTGCCAGCAGTTACTCCGGTGGACTAGCGGGGACCTTTGAATTATTCTTC
CASSYSGGLAGTFELFF
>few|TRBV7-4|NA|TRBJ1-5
TGTGCCAGCAGCTTGGGACACTATAGCAATCAGCCCCAGCATTTT
CASSLGHYSNQPQHF
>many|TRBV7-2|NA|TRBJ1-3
TGTGCCAGCAGCTTAGAGTCGAGTACCAACTCTGGAAACACCATATATTTT
CASSLESSTNSGNTIYF
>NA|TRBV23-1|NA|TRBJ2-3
TGCGCCAGCAGTCAATCCAGTCGGGGGAGCACAGATACGCAGTATTTT
CASSQSSRGSTDTQYF
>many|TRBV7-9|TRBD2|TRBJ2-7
TGTGCCAGCAGCTCGACTAGCAGCCACGAGCAGTACTTC
CASSSTSSHEQYF
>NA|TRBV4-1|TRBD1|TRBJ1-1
TGCGCCAGCAGCCAAGGGGGAGGGACAGGGTTTATGGGCACTGAAGCTTTCTTT
CASSQGGGTGFMGTEAFF
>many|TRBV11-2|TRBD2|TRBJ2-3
TGTGCCAGCAGCTTAGGCACCGGGACTAAACGCACAGATACGCAGTATTTT
CASSLGTGTKRTDTQYF
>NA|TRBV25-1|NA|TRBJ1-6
TGTGCCAGCAGTGAAGCCCTTTCACCCCTCCACTTT
CASSEALSPLHF
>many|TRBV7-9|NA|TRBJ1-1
TGTGCCAGCGCCCTGGATGGGGACAAGAACCCCCAGAAAGCAGCTTTCTTT
CASALDGDKNPQKAAFF
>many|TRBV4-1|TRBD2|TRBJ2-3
TGCGCCAGCAGCCACCGACTAGCGGGGGGGGCAGATACGCAGTATTTT
CASSHRLAGGADTQYF
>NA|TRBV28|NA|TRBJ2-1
TGTGCCAGCAGTTTTCAGCGGAGCTACAATGAGCAGTTCTTC
CASSFQRSYNEQFF
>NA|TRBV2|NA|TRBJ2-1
TGTGCCAGCATTGACAGGTTCGGGCAGTTCTTC
CASIDRFGQFF
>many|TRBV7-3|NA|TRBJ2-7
TGTGCCAGCAGCTTAGGTGCAGGTACGAACTACGAGCAGTACTTC
CASSLGAGTNYEQYF
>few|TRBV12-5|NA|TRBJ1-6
TGTGCTAGTGGTCCCGGGGGTAATTCACCCCTCCACTTT
CASGPGGNSPLHF